Reported below is one T cell receptor (beta chain). This sample was taken from a study of blood T cell repertoires in COVID-19. Overall study: Sites in the United States, Italy and Spain provided acute and convalescent COVID-19 samples. PBMCs, B-cell-depleted T cells, or T cells were the source of the cDNA or gDNA that made up the material.

The CDR3 contains 14 residues. The V gene's germline CDR1 is SNHLY and CDR2 FYNNEI. The trim removed 6 bases at V and 8 bases at J, leaving 9 bases unmatched. Those who participated ranged in age from roughly 18 to 90 years and resided in about two dozen US areas. Using immunoSEQ multiplex PCR, the repertoire was profiled, and TCRdb retains in-frame clones only, with some absent. The repertoire has a few hundred thousand clones, approximately 90% of them found once; the top ten carry 10%. This sequence originates from a woman in her forties or fifties who had recovered from COVID-19. Material: PBMCs or T cells enriched from blood (not recorded which). The chain employs TRBV2 and TRBJ1-4; 7 nucleotides align to TRBD1. In DNA, the CDR3 is TGTGCCAGCAGGACCGGGACAGCCTCCGAAAAACTGTTTTTT. This sequence encodes CASRTGTASEKLFF.